A single TCR beta chain is shown here with its context. This clonotype has just a few counts. Its antigen has not been determined. Within one base of it there is no much larger clone, and no base qualities were kept. The CDR3 sequence holds 21 residues, the cysteine and phenylalanine included. Only CDR3 DNA remains: 63 bases, in frame from the first base. V ends up 1 base short and J 1 base short, with an unmatched junction base count of 14. These data come from a study of post-analysis software for immune sequencing data (dated by TCRdb to about 2015). Background on the whole study: Disease courses on record covered relapsing-remitting, secondary progressive and progressive-relapsing multiple sclerosis, though some patients had no subtype annotation. Patient repertoires were compared against around 10 previously published healthy control repertoires from donors aged 6 to 25 years. A subset of samples was prepared in parallel using single-end sample barcoding, then pooled and co-amplified after Illumina adapter ligation. The research as a whole found: Multiple sclerosis patients had significantly lower normalized Chao1 diversity than controls, a result that suggests substantial peripheral T-cell clonal expansion. The control group was slightly older than the multiple sclerosis patient group. Strong co-clustering of samples prepared in the same batch was shown by direct clustering with F measure, prompting a batch-effect correction. Patients showed significantly higher frequencies than controls for about five TRBV segments, among them TRBV5-6, TRBV5-1 and TRBV20-1.

The receptor library was made with PCR. Sequencing used an Illumina HiSeq 2500. Unique molecular identifiers were incorporated into TCR beta cDNA libraries to reduce PCR and sequencing biases. Every 1 to 10 million input T cells yielded approximately 500,000 cDNA molecules, meaning each molecule approximated one T cell. The same protocol used for the earlier healthy control dataset was applied to prepare and sequence the patient libraries. Within a given batch, samples were prepared together, multiplexed and sequenced on the same HiSeq lane. As for how the authors treated the data: Raw barcoded reads were processed with MIGEC, and single-read molecular identifier groups were discarded before consensus assembly and CDR3 extraction. VDJtools was used for post-analysis of the clonotype tables, and diversity was normalized by down-sampling every dataset to the size of the smallest sample. To correct batch-related cross-sample contamination, repertoire overlap clustering matched CDR3 amino acid sequences but not nucleotide sequences. TCRdb applied fastp at Q25 and MiXCR to the public reads, then kept only in-frame beta chains. Rows with a matching CDR3 protein are joined into one entry that keeps the most common DNA and genes. TCRdb, not the original authors, processed these V and J calls. Within this sample are about 380,000 distinct CDR3 sequences, with 30% to 45% of them counted one time only. Around an eighth of the sample rests with the top ten.

TCR beta repertoires were profiled from peripheral blood of 13 young patients with multiple sclerosis to demonstrate the VDJtools post-analysis software. The multiple sclerosis patients were children and adolescents ranging in age from roughly 6 to 15 years. The sequence is built from TRBV12-3 or TRBV12-4 and TRBJ2-3; TRBD2 lines up with 13 middle nucleotides. The receptor was isolated from a girl between 5 and 17 years old with multiple sclerosis. The sample was blood. Here the CDR3 is given as CASSLDWRLAGGRYGTDTQYF. Read as DNA, the sequence is TGTGCCAGCAGTTTAGATTGGCGACTAGCGGGGGGAAGATATGGCACAGATACGCAGTATTTT.